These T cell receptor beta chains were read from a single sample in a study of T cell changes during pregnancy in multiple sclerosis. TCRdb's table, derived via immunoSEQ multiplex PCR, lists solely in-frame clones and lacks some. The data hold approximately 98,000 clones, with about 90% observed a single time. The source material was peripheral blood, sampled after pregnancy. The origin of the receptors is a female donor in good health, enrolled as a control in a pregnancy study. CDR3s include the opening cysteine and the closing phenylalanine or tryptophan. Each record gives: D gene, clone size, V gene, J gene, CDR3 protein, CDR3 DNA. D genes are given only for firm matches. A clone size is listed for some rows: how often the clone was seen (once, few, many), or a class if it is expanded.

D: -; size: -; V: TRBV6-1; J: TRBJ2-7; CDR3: CASSTGEAGSYEQYF; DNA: TGTGCCAGCAGTACAGGGGAGGCGGGTTCCTACGAGCAGTACTTC
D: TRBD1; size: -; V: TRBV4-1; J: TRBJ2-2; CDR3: CASRSMLQGGTGELFF; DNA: TGCGCCAGCAGAAGCATGCTACAGGGGGGCACCGGGGAGCTGTTTTTT
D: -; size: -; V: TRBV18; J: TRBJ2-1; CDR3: CASSLSGQYNEQFF; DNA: TGTGCCAGCTCCCTAAGCGGACAGTACAATGAGCAGTTCTTC
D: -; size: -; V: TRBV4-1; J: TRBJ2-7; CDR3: CASSQGLFDEQYF; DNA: TGCGCCAGCAGCCAGGGCCTGTTCGACGAGCAGTACTTC
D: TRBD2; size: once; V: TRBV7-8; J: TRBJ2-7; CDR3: CASSETSGGSYEQYF; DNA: TGTGCCAGCAGCGAGACTAGCGGGGGATCCTACGAGCAGTACTTC
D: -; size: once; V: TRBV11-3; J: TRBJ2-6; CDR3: CASSLVSGQGTQPHVLTF; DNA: TGTGCCAGCAGCTTAGTCTCCGGACAAGGAACGCAGCCCCACGTCCTGACTTTC
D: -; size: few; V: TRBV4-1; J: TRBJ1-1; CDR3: CASSQVGQRMNTEAFF; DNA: TGCGCCAGCAGCCAGGTTGGACAGCGCATGAACACTGAAGCTTTCTTT
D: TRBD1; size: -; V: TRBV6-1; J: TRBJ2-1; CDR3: CASSEAPGQGFSEQFF; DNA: TGTGCCAGCAGTGAAGCCCCGGGACAGGGCTTCTCTGAGCAGTTCTTC
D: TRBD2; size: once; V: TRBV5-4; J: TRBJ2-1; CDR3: CASSLLPSGGTLGEQFF; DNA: TGTGCCAGCAGCCTGCTTCCTAGCGGGGGGACCCTGGGTGAGCAGTTCTTC
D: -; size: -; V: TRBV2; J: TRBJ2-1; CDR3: CASRTGTLNNEQFF; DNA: TGTGCCAGCAGGACCGGGACACTTAACAATGAGCAGTTCTTC
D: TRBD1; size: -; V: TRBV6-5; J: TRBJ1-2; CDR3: CASSFLGTAYGYTF; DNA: TGTGCCAGCAGTTTCCTAGGGACAGCCTATGGCTACACCTTC
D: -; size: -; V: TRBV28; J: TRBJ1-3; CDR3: CASSFRGNTIYF; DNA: TGTGCCAGCAGTTTCAGAGGAAACACCATATATTTT
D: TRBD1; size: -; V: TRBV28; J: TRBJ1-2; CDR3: CASSLGARGRGYTF; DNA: TGTGCCAGCAGTTTAGGGGCCAGGGGGAGAGGCTACACCTTC
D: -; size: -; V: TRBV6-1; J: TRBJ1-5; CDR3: CASSEYPGNQPQHF; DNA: TGTGCCAGCAGTGAGTATCCGGGAAATCAGCCCCAGCATTTT
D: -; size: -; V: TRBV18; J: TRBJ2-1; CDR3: CASRRVEVEQFF; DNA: TGTGCCAGCCGACGGGTGGAGGTTGAGCAGTTCTTC
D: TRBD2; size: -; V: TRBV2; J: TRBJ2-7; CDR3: CASSVPSGGSPYEQYF; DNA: TGTGCCAGCAGTGTTCCCTCGGGGGGTTCTCCCTACGAGCAGTACTTC
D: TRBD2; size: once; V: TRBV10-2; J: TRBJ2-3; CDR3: CASSALLAGGTDTQYF; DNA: TGCGCCAGCAGTGCCTTACTAGCGGGGGGCACAGATACGCAGTATTTT
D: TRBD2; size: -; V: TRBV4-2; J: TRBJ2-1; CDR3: CASSRPPTSGVDEQFF; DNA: TGTGCCAGCAGCCGACCACCGACTAGCGGGGTCGATGAGCAGTTCTTC
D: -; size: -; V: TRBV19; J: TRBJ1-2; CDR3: CASSHDGGYGYTF; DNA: TGTGCCAGTAGTCACGACGGAGGGTATGGCTACACCTTC
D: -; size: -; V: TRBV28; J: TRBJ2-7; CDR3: CASSSTRREVFYEQYF; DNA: TGTGCCAGCAGTTCTACCCGCAGGGAGGTGTTTTACGAGCAGTACTTC